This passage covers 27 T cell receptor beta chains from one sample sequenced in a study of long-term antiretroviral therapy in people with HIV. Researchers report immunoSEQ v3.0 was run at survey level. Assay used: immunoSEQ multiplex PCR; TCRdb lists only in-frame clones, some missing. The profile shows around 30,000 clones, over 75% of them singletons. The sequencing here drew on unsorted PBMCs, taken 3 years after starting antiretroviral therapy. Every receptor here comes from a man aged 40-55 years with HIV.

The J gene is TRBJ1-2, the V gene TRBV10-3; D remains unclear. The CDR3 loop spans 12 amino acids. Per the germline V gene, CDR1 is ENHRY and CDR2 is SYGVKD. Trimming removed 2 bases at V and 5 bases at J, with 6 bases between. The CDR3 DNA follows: TGTGCCATCAGTGAGAAGGGTTATGGCTACACCTTC. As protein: CAISEKGYGYTF.

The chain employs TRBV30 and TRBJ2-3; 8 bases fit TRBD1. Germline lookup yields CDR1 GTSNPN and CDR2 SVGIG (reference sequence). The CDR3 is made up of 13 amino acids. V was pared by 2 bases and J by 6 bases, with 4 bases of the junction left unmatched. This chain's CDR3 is CAWSSGQGDTQYF. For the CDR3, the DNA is TGTGCCTGGAGTTCTGGACAGGGTGATACGCAGTATTTT.

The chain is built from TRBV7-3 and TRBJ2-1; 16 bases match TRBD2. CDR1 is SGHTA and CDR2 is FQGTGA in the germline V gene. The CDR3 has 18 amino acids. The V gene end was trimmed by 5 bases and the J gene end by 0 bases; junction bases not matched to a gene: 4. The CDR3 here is CASSTGTSGRASYNEQFF. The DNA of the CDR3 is TGTGCCAGCAGCACTGGGACTAGCGGGAGGGCCTCCTACAATGAGCAGTTCTTC.

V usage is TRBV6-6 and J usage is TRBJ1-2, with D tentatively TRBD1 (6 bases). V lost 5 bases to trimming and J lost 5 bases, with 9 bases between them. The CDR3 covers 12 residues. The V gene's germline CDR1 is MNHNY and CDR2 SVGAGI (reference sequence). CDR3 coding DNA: TGTGCCAGCAGTATTACAGGGTATGGCTACACCTTC. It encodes CASSITGYGYTF.

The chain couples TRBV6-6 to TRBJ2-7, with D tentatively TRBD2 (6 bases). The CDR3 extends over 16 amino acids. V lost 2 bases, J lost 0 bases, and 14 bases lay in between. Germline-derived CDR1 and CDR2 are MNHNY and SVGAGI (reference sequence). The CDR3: CASSYGVAGSSYEQYF. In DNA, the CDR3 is TGTGCCAGCAGTTACGGCGTGGCGGGGAGCTCCTACGAGCAGTACTTC.

The CDR3 bases are TGTGCCAGCAGTTTGGATCAAGGAACCTACGAGCAGTACTTC. Translation: CASSLDQGTYEQYF. V and J are TRBV6-1 and TRBJ2-7, with no clear D. Deletions cut 5 bases from V and 2 bases from J, with 13 bases between. This CDR3 contains 14 residues. Germline-derived CDR1 and CDR2 are MNHNS and SASEGT.

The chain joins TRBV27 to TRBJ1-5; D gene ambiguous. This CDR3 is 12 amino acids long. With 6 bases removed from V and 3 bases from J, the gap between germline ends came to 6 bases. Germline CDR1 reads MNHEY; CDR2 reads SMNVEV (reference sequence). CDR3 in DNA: TGTGCCAGCAGAGGGTTCAATCAGCCCCAGCATTTT. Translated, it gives CASRGFNQPQHF.

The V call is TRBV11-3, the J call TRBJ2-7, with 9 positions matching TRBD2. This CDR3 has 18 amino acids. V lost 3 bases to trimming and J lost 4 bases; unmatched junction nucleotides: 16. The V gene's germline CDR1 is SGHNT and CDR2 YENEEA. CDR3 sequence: CASSFEGLAGLVPYEQYF. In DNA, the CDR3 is TGTGCCAGCAGCTTCGAGGGACTAGCAGGTTTAGTTCCTTACGAGCAGTACTTC.

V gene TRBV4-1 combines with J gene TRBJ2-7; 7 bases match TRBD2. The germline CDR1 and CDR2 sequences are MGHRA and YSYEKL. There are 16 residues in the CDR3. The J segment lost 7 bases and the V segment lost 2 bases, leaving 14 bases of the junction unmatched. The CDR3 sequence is CASSQLIGAPGGEQYF. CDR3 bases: TGCGCCAGCAGCCAACTTATAGGGGCGCCCGGGGGGGAGCAGTACTTC.

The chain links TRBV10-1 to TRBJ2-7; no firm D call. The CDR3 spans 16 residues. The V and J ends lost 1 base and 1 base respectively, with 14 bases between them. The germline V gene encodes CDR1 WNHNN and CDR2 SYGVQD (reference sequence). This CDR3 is CASSEFLGISSYEQYF. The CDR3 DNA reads TGCGCCAGCAGTGAGTTCCTGGGGATTTCTTCCTACGAGCAGTACTTC.

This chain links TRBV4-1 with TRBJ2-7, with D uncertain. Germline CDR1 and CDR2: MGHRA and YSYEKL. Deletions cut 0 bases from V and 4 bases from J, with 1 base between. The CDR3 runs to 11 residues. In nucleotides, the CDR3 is TGCGCCAGCAGCCAAGAATACGAGCAGTACTTC. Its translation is CASSQEYEQYF.

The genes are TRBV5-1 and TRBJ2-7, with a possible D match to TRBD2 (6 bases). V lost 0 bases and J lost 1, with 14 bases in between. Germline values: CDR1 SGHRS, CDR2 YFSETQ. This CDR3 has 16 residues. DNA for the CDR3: TGCGCCAGCAGCTTGGTGGGGGGTGACGGGTCCTACGAGCAGTACTTC. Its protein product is CASSLVGGDGSYEQYF.

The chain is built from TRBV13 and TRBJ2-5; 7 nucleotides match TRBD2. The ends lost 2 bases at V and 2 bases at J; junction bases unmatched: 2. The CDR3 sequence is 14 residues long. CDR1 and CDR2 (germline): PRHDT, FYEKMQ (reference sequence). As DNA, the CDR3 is TGTGCCAGCAGCTTACGGGGGGAGCAAGAGACCCAGTACTTC. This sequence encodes CASSLRGEQETQYF.

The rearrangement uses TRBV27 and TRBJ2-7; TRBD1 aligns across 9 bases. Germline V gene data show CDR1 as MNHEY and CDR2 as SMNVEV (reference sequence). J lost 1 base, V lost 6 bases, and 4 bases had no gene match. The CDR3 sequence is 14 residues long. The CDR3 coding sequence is TGTGCCAGCAGCTTTGACAGGGGGTCCTACGAGCAGTACTTC. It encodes CASSFDRGSYEQYF.

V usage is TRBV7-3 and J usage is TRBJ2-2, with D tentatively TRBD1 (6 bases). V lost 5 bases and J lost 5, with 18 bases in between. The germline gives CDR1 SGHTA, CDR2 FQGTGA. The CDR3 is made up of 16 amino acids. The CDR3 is CASSQGRPRGTGELFF. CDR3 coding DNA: TGTGCCAGCAGCCAGGGGCGACCCCGGGGTACCGGGGAGCTGTTTTTT.

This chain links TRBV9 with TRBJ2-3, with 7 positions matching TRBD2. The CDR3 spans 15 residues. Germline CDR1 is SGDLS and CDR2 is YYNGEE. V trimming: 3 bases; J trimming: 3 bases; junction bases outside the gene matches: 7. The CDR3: CASSAAGVGTDTQYF. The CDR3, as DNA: TGTGCCAGCAGCGCCGCGGGGGTGGGGACAGATACGCAGTATTTT. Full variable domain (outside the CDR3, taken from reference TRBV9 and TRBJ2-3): DSGVTQTPKHLITATGQRVTLRCSPRSGDLSVYWYQQSLDQGLQFLIQYYNGEERAKGNILERFSAQQFPDLHSELNLSSLELGDSALYFCASSAAGVGTDTQYFGPGTRLTVL.

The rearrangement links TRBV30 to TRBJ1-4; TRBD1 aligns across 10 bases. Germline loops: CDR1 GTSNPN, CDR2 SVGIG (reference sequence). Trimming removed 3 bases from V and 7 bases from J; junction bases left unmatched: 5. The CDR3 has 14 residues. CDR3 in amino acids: CAWSEGQGSEKLFF. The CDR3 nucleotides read TGTGCCTGGAGCGAGGGACAGGGGTCTGAAAAACTGTTTTTT.

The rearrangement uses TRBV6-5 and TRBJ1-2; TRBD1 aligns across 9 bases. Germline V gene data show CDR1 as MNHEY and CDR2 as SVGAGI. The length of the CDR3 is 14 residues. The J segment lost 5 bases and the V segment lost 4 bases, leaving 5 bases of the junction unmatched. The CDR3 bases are TGTGCCAGCAGTTCCTGGACAGGGGAATATGGCTACACCTTC. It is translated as CASSSWTGEYGYTF.

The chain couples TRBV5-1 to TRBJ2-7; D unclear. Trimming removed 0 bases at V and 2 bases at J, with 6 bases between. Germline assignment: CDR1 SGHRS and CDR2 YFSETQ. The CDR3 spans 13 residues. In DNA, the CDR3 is TGCGCCAGCAGCTTGGAACTTACCTACGAGCAGTACTTC. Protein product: CASSLELTYEQYF.

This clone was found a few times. In nucleotides, the CDR3 is TGTGCCAGTAGAGGGGGAGGGTATGGCTACACCTTC. Its protein is CASRGGGYGYTF. This chain uses TRBV19 with TRBJ1-2, with D perhaps matching TRBD1 (6 bases). With 6 bases removed from V and 5 bases from J, the gap between germline ends came to 10 bases. The CDR3 is 12 residues long. CDR1 and CDR2 from the germline V gene are LNHDA and SQIVND (reference sequence).

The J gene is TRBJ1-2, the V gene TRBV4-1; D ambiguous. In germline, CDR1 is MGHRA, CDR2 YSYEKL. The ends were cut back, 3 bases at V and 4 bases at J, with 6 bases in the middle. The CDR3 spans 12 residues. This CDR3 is CASSQGLYGYTF. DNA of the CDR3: TGCGCCAGCAGCCAGGGCCTCTATGGCTACACCTTC.

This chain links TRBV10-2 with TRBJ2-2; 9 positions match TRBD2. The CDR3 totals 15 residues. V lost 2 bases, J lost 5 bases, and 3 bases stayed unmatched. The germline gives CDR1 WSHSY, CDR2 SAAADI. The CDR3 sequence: CASSEILAGTGELFF. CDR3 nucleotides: TGCGCCAGCAGTGAGATCCTAGCGGGGACCGGGGAGCTGTTTTTT.

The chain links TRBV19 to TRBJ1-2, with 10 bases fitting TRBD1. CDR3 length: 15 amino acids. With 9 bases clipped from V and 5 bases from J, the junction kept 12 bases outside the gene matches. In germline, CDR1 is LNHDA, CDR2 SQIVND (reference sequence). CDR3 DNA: TGTGCCAGCGAACTAGGGACAGGGGATTGGTATGGCTACACCTTC. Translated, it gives CASELGTGDWYGYTF. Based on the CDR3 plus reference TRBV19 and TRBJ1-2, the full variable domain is DGGITQSPKYLFRKEGQNVTLSCEQNLNHDAMYWYRQDPGQGLRLIYYSQIVNDFQKGDIAEGYSVSREKKESFPLTVTSAQKNPTAFYLCASELGTGDWYGYTFGSGTRLTVV.

CDR3 in DNA: TGTGCCAGTAGTATAGGGGGGGCCTCCTACGAGCAGTACTTC. Encoded protein: CASSIGGASYEQYF. The chain recombines TRBV19 with TRBJ2-7, with D perhaps being TRBD1 or TRBD2 (6 bases each). The CDR3 extends over 14 amino acids. The germline V and J ends were trimmed by 1 base and 0 bases, with 7 bases remaining between them. Germline V CDR1 and CDR2: LNHDA, SQIVND (reference sequence).

CDR3 loop: CASSVGRGGLTDTQYF. The CDR3 DNA reads TGTGCCAGCAGCGTAGGGCGGGGGGGCCTGACAGATACGCAGTATTTT. This chain connects TRBV9 to TRBJ2-3; TRBD2 aligns across 9 bases. The CDR3 covers 16 residues. V shed 0 bases, J shed 3 bases, and the junction held 5 bases outside the gene matches. Germline V CDR1 and CDR2: SGDLS, YYNGEE. Full variable domain (rest looked up from reference TRBV9 and TRBJ2-3): DSGVTQTPKHLITATGQRVTLRCSPRSGDLSVYWYQQSLDQGLQFLIQYYNGEERAKGNILERFSAQQFPDLHSELNLSSLELGDSALYFCASSVGRGGLTDTQYFGPGTRLTVL.

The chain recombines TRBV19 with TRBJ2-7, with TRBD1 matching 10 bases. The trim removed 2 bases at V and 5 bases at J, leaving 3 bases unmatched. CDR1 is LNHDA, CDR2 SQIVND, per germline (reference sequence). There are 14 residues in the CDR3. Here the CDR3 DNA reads TGTGCCAGTAGTATAAGGGACAGGGGCCACGAGCAGTACTTC. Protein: CASSIRDRGHEQYF.

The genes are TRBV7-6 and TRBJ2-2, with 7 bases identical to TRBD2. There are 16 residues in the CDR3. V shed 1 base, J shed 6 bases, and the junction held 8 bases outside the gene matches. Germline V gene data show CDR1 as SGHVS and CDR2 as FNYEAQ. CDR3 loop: CASSLGGGSPSGELFF. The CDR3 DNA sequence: TGTGCCAGCAGCTTAGGGGGCGGGAGCCCTTCCGGGGAGCTGTTTTTT.